The 11 T cell receptor beta chains below all came from one sample that was sequenced in a study of T cell responses to AZD1222 COVID-19 vaccine. Assay used: immunoSEQ multiplex PCR; TCRdb lists only in-frame clones, some missing. The table lists 100,000 to 120,000 clones, about 82% of them singletons. This specimen was peripheral blood, taken on day 0 of AZD1222 vaccination. The receptors were sampled from an adult in good health.

This clone occurred once. The CDR3 spells CASIEWGAEAFF. The CDR3 DNA is TGTGCCAGCATCGAGTGGGGGGCGGAAGCTTTCTTT. The chain combines TRBV6-5 with TRBJ1-1; D perhaps matches TRBD1 (6 bases). Looked up from germline, CDR1 is MNHEY and CDR2 is SVGAGI. V was trimmed by 7 bases and J by 8 bases, leaving 14 bases between them. This CDR3 is 12 amino acids long.

The rearrangement uses TRBV28 and TRBJ2-4; D is perhaps TRBD2 (6 bases). The CDR3 has 14 amino acids. Trimming stripped 5 bases from V and 4 bases from J, with 12 bases between. Germline CDR1 reads MDHEN; CDR2 reads SYDVKM. CDR3 loop: CASSLAGMKNIQYF. As DNA, the CDR3 is TGTGCCAGCAGTCTGGCGGGGATGAAAAACATTCAGTACTTC.

V is TRBV4-3 and J is TRBJ2-2; D is undetermined. Germline loops: CDR1 LGHNA, CDR2 YSLEER. Trimming took 1 base from V and 6 from J, leaving 9 bases between them. The CDR3 sequence is 14 residues long. The chain's CDR3 is CASSQGFPPGELFF. The CDR3, as DNA: TGCGCCAGCAGCCAAGGCTTTCCTCCCGGGGAGCTGTTTTTT.

This clone occurred once. The chain is built from TRBV5-5 and TRBJ1-5; D remains unclear. CDR3 size: 14 residues. The germline CDR1 and CDR2 sequences are SGHKS and YYEKEE (reference sequence). V lost 0 bases and J lost 4, with 8 bases in between. CDR3 region: CASSLAQTNQPQHF. DNA for the CDR3: TGTGCCAGCAGCTTGGCACAGACTAATCAGCCCCAGCATTTT.

The V and J genes are TRBV5-6 and TRBJ1-1; 9 nucleotides align to TRBD1. The CDR3 sequence is 15 residues long. Germline CDR1 SGHDT, CDR2 YYEEEE. After removal of 7 bases from V and 0 bases from J, the junction contained 7 bases not matched to a gene. CDR3 residues: CASFGTGSMNTEAFF. In DNA, the CDR3 is TGTGCCAGCTTCGGGACAGGGAGCATGAACACTGAAGCTTTCTTT.

This sequence joins TRBV10-1 and TRBJ2-3, with D maybe TRBD1 (6 bases). The CDR3 extends over 13 amino acids. The V and J ends lost 7 bases and 5 bases respectively, with 13 bases between them. CDR1 and CDR2 from the germline V gene are WNHNN and SYGVQD (reference sequence). CDR3 nucleotide sequence: TGCGCCAGCAATGGACAGCCCGAAGATACGCAGTATTTT. It specifies CASNGQPEDTQYF.

The rearrangement links TRBV18 to TRBJ1-1; D gene ambiguous. Germline V gene lookup returns CDR1 KGHSH and CDR2 LQKENI. V lost 2 bases to trimming and J lost 3 bases, with 7 bases between them. The CDR3 loop spans 13 amino acids. CDR3 region: CASSPGQDTEAFF. CDR3 in DNA: TGTGCCAGCTCACCAGGGCAGGACACTGAAGCTTTCTTT. Together with reference TRBV18 and TRBJ1-1, the CDR3 gives the full variable domain: NAGVMQNPRHLVRRRGQEARLRCSPMKGHSHVYWYRQLPEEGLKFMVYLQKENIIDESGMPKERFSAEFPKEGPSILRIQQVVRGDSAAYFCASSPGQDTEAFFGQGTRLTVV.

The chain has TRBV7-9 and TRBJ2-3, with TRBD2 as a possible D gene (5 bases). Deletions cut 1 base from V and 7 bases from J, with 18 bases between. Germline-derived CDR1 and CDR2 are SEHNR and FQNEAQ (reference sequence). The CDR3 spans 16 residues. The CDR3 region is CASSLVGALTGNTQYF. The CDR3 nucleotides read TGTGCCAGCAGCTTAGTAGGTGCCCTGACGGGAAATACGCAGTATTTT. The full variable domain, its missing parts supplied by reference TRBV7-9 and TRBJ2-3, is DTGVSQNPRHKITKRGQNVTFRCDPISEHNRLYWYRQTLGQGPEFLTYFQNEAQLEKSRLLSDRFSAERPKGSFSTLEIQRTEQGDSAMYLCASSLVGALTGNTQYFGPGTRLTVL.

V gene TRBV19 combines with J gene TRBJ1-5, with a possible D match to TRBD1 (5 bases). Germline V gene sequence: CDR1 LNHDA, CDR2 SQIVND (reference sequence). The V end was cut by 6 bases, the J end by 0 bases, with 18 bases between. CDR3 length equals 17 residues. The CDR3 loop is CASRRDQRPYSNQPQHF. CDR3 in DNA: TGTGCCAGTAGACGGGACCAAAGACCGTATAGCAATCAGCCCCAGCATTTT. Looking up the rest from reference TRBV19 and TRBJ1-5 gives the full variable domain: DGGITQSPKYLFRKEGQNVTLSCEQNLNHDAMYWYRQDPGQGLRLIYYSQIVNDFQKGDIAEGYSVSREKKESFPLTVTSAQKNPTAFYLCASRRDQRPYSNQPQHFGDGTRLSIL.

The V gene is TRBV2, the J gene TRBJ1-1; D is perhaps TRBD1 (5 bases). This CDR3 is built from 13 residues. Germline CDR1 SNHLY, CDR2 FYNNEI. Trimming stripped 10 bases from V and 7 bases from J, with 19 bases between. The CDR3 here is CATVRAGVGEAFF. The CDR3 nucleotides are TGTGCCACCGTCAGGGCAGGCGTCGGTGAAGCTTTCTTT.

The V gene is TRBV5-4, the J gene TRBJ2-2; tentative D call: TRBD2 (5 bases). Per the germline V gene, CDR1 is SGHNT and CDR2 is YYREEE (reference sequence). V shed 3 bases and J shed 0 bases, with 9 bases lying between them. There are 15 residues in the CDR3. The CDR3 loop reads CASSWRQTNTGELFF. The CDR3 nucleotides read TGTGCCAGCAGCTGGAGGCAGACGAACACCGGGGAGCTGTTTTTT.